The clone carrying this T cell receptor beta chain came up a few times. Its antigen is still unknown. 60 Vbeta and 13 Jbeta primers were used in PCR. Sequencing used immunoSEQ multiplex PCR; TCRdb keeps in-frame clones, though not all of them. This table holds about 150,000 clones, roughly 66% found once. This CDR3 is 13 amino acids long. V lost 4 bases and J lost 6, with 12 bases in between. Germline V gene lookup returns CDR1 MDHEN and CDR2 SYDVKM. This entry belongs to a study of cytomegalovirus exposure and HLA in healthy donors. Findings and caveats of the study: TCR sequences were mostly rare, though some public TCRs occurred in many donors.

The V and J genes are TRBV28 and TRBJ1-2; tentative D call: TRBD1 (5 bases). Sequences were obtained from PBMCs. This receptor was identified in a woman between 18 and 29 years old in good health and CMV-seronegative. As DNA, the CDR3 is TGTGCCAGCAGTTGGGGCCCCGCGGATGGCTACACCTTC. Translating gives CASSWGPADGYTF.